One and the same sample provided the 3 T cell receptor beta chains below, sequenced in a study of technical replicates of blood from several donors. TCRdb's copy holds only in-frame clones and misses some; the assay was immunoSEQ multiplex PCR. The repertoire holds tens of thousands of clones, with over 85% as singletons. The sequenced sample was T cells isolated from PBMCs. The receptors originated from a human donor in good health.

The rearrangement links TRBV30 to TRBJ2-1; 8 nucleotides line up with TRBD1. There are 14 residues in the CDR3. The V and J ends lost 4 bases and 4 bases, in that order; junction bases with no gene match: 6. In germline, CDR1 is GTSNPN, CDR2 SVGIG (reference sequence). The CDR3 here is CAWNRDRKYNEQFF. In DNA form, the CDR3 reads TGTGCCTGGAACCGGGACAGGAAATACAATGAGCAGTTCTTC.

The chain has TRBV15 and TRBJ1-5, with D maybe TRBD1 (5 bases). This CDR3 spans 13 amino acids. Germline CDR1 is LNHNV and CDR2 is YYDKDF (reference sequence). Trimming took 9 bases from V and 3 from J, leaving 12 bases between them. CDR3 nucleotides: TGTGCCACTTCGGACATTCTCAATCAGCCCCAGCATTTT. Protein product: CATSDILNQPQHF.

The chain carries TRBV18 and TRBJ1-1; possible D gene TRBD1, 5 bases. The CDR3 covers 14 residues. CDR1 and CDR2 (germline): KGHSH, LQKENI. Trimming stripped 0 bases from V and 3 bases from J, with 8 bases between. The CDR3 loop reads CASSPPRGDTEAFF. The CDR3 region has the DNA TGTGCCAGCTCACCACCGCGGGGGGACACTGAAGCTTTCTTT. Together with reference TRBV18 and TRBJ1-1, the CDR3 gives the full variable domain: NAGVMQNPRHLVRRRGQEARLRCSPMKGHSHVYWYRQLPEEGLKFMVYLQKENIIDESGMPKERFSAEFPKEGPSILRIQQVVRGDSAAYFCASSPPRGDTEAFFGQGTRLTVV.